This T cell receptor beta chain was documented in a study of tumour-infiltrating T cells in Burkitt lymphoma. Study-wide findings and caveats: Many Burkitt lymphoma patients shared several public clonotypes.

Trimming shortened V by 1 base and J by 0 bases, and 11 bases separated the two germline ends. The CDR3 has 16 amino acids. In germline, CDR1 is MNHNS, CDR2 SASEGT. Method: immunoSEQ multiplex PCR; TCRdb's copy keeps in-frame clones and lacks some. This sample has roughly 130 clones, with approximately 95% found just once. Points on this clone: Its antigen is still unknown.

Sequences were obtained from tumor tissue. The receptor was isolated from a human donor with Burkitt lymphoma. J is TRBJ2-3 and V is TRBV6-1; D is unclear. For the CDR3, the DNA is TGTGCCAGCAGTGAAGGGGTCCTTACCAGCACAGATACGCAGTATTTT. It specifies CASSEGVLTSTDTQYF.